These T cell receptor beta chains were read from a single sample in a study of cytomegalovirus exposure and HLA in healthy donors. TCRdb's table, derived via immunoSEQ multiplex PCR, lists solely in-frame clones and lacks some. The sample carries 120,000 to 150,000 clones, roughly 87% recorded once. The sequenced sample was PBMCs. These receptors were obtained from a man aged 18 to 30 in good health and CMV-seropositive. Both conserved end residues are trimmed from each CDR3.

v_gene,j_gene,CDR3aa
TRBV9,TRBJ1-6,ASSVEGTRSPLH
TRBV27,TRBJ1-4,ASKEGATNEKLF
TRBV6-5,TRBJ1-3,ASRDFGSGNTIY
TRBV5-4,TRBJ2-5,ASSLDGEGVGKTQY
TRBV5-1,TRBJ2-1,ASSLAVLNEQF
TRBV11-2,TRBJ2-5,ASSLAKDRGQETQY
TRBV6-1,TRBJ2-5,ASSGASQETQY
TRBV30,TRBJ1-3,GMGQGVLGNTIY
TRBV5-1,TRBJ2-3,ASSLGSRGQGPQY
TRBV5-1,TRBJ1-3,ASAKEGLSGNTIY
TRBV4-1,TRBJ1-1,ASSQVMVDKDTEAF
TRBV6-6,TRBJ2-1,ASSSGYNEQF
TRBV11-2,TRBJ1-1,ASSLLPLIMNTEAF
TRBV19,TRBJ2-1,ASSTGTGLHEQF
TRBV5-1,TRBJ2-7,ASSLLREKGEQY
TRBV5-1,TRBJ1-6,ASSPDRREGISPLH
TRBV6-1,TRBJ2-1,ASSVTSGAATVEQF
TRBV4-1,TRBJ2-7,ASSQVPSHEQY
TRBV19,TRBJ1-2,ASSSSQGLYGYT
TRBV30,TRBJ2-2,AWSVRQPNTGELF
TRBV2,TRBJ1-1,ASRGTGTNTEAF
TRBV13,TRBJ1-1,ASSSDRGLKAF
TRBV5-1,TRBJ2-2,ASSFRGGPNTGELF
TRBV29-1,TRBJ1-2,SVSRWEWGYT
TRBV7-9,TRBJ2-1,ASSLSGLMVTNEQF
TRBV5-1,TRBJ2-3,ASSVGTGSDTQY
TRBV5-1,TRBJ2-1,ASSDPGQVNEQF
TRBV4-1,TRBJ1-2,ASSQTGRADGYT
TRBV6-1,TRBJ1-5,ASSEATGLSNQPQH
TRBV27,TRBJ2-7,ASRVRDLRDYEQY
TRBV5-1,TRBJ2-7,ASSFGTSGSGYSYEQY
TRBV5-1,TRBJ2-7,ASRRTGQKIEQY
TRBV7-8,TRBJ1-3,ASSLNSFSGNTIY
TRBV5-3,TRBJ1-1,ARTPIPDSLNTEAF
TRBV5-8,TRBJ1-5,ASSLDRGNQPQH
TRBV28,TRBJ1-1,ATMSRVAGVTEAF
TRBV6-5,TRBJ2-7,ASSSWDRGTYEQY
TRBV6-1,TRBJ2-7,ATPRESSYEQY
TRBV5-5,TRBJ1-1,ASSFRQSEAF
TRBV7-3,TRBJ1-5,ASSLTRDQPQH
TRBV7-8,TRBJ2-5,ASGGQPQETQY
TRBV21-1,TRBJ1-5,ASSKRTQVSNQPQH
TRBV4-1,TRBJ2-7,ASSQDKTSGSWEQY
TRBV6-5,TRBJ1-2,ASSKQTGISYT
TRBV7-6,TRBJ2-1,ASSLASVSYNEQF
TRBV6-1,TRBJ1-2,ASSEAWAGGGYT
TRBV4-1,TRBJ2-3,ASSQKGLAGHTDTQY
TRBV28,TRBJ1-4,ASSSTSGGTNEKLF
TRBV6-6,TRBJ2-3,ASQRGSTDTQY
TRBV6-5,TRBJ1-2,ASRAGGGYGYT
TRBV4-1,TRBJ2-5,ASSQEGTGEETQY
TRBV2,TRBJ2-7,ASSDPRPGSYEQY